Presented here are 8 T cell receptor beta chains from one specimen sequenced in a study of follicular helper T cells after annual influenza vaccination. Data came from immunoSEQ multiplex PCR; TCRdb stores just in-frame clones and leaves some out. The table shows 25,000 to 35,000 clones, with 65% to 85% occurring only once. The time point denotes: 2014-2015 season, pre-vaccination. The sample in question was CXCR5+ CD38- circulating T follicular helper cells from blood, obtained on the day of influenza vaccination. Stated subset: circulating Tfh, non-naive CD4+CXCR5+PD-1+ (ICOS+CD38+ or ICOS-CD38-). These receptors all come from an adult who received the influenza vaccine.

The rearrangement joins TRBV19 to TRBJ1-1; no clear D. V was cut by 8 bases and J by 3 bases, with 16 bases left in between. Germline CDR1 LNHDA, CDR2 SQIVND (reference sequence). The CDR3 consists of 14 residues. CDR3 nucleotide sequence: TGTGCCAGTCTACCTTCGCCTTTAGACACTGAAGCTTTCTTT. Amino acids: CASLPSPLDTEAFF.

The genes are TRBV29-1 and TRBJ2-1; 12 bases match TRBD2. Germline V gene data show CDR1 as SQVTM and CDR2 as ANQGSEA. This CDR3 spans 13 amino acids. Trimming removed 3 bases from V and 15 bases from J; junction bases left unmatched: 9. The CDR3 here is CSVEGLAGGKRFF. In nucleotides, the CDR3 is TGCAGCGTTGAGGGGCTAGCGGGAGGGAAAAGGTTCTTC.

Points on this clone: One end of the junction fails to match germline, which may point to a read error. This chain uses TRBV4-1 with TRBJ2-7; 11 nucleotides align to TRBD2. CDR3 length: 16 amino acids. Germline V gene sequence: CDR1 MGHRA, CDR2 YSYEKL. The CDR3 nucleotides are TGCGCCAGCAGCAGACATACTAGCGGGAGCTCCCACGAGCAGTACTTC. As protein: CASSRHTSGSSHEQYF.

This chain uses TRBV16 with TRBJ1-5; 8 nucleotides match TRBD1. Germline V lookup: CDR1 KGHSY, CDR2 FQNENV. Losses at the gene ends were 0 bases for V and 7 bases for J; bases not matched to a gene: 8. The CDR3 runs 16 residues. In nucleotides, the CDR3 is TGTGCCAGCAGCCAATCCGGGACAGGTTTAGGGCAGCCCCAGCATTTT. Residues: CASSQSGTGLGQPQHF. The full variable domain, rest sourced from reference TRBV16 and TRBJ1-5, is GEEVAQTPKHLVRGEGQKAKLYCAPIKGHSYVFWYQQVLKNEFKFLISFQNENVFDETGMPKERFSAKCLPNSPCSLEIQATKLEDSAVYFCASSQSGTGLGQPQHFGDGTRLSIL.

This chain joins TRBV5-1 and TRBJ2-3, with 12 nucleotides matching TRBD2. Germline CDR1 SGHRS, CDR2 YFSETQ. The CDR3 extends over 18 amino acids. Unmatched junction bases numbered 9, after V lost 0 bases and J lost 4 bases. The CDR3 reads CASSLATSGSLDADTQYF. For the CDR3, the DNA is TGCGCCAGCAGCTTGGCGACTAGCGGGAGTTTGGATGCAGATACGCAGTATTTT.

To note about this clone: At one end, the junction sequence differs from germline, possibly due to a read error. The chain combines TRBV19 with TRBJ2-7; 7 positions agree with TRBD1. Germline CDR1 is LNHDA and CDR2 is SQIVND (reference sequence). The CDR3 has 15 amino acids. The CDR3 loop reads CASSSPGQSSCEQYF. CDR3 DNA sequence: TGTGCCAGTAGTTCTCCGGGACAGTCTTCCTGCGAGCAGTACTTC.

This clone has just a few counts. The J gene is TRBJ2-7, the V gene TRBV27; D unclear. The CDR3 runs to 11 residues. V gave up 6 bases and J gave up 7 bases, with 10 bases separating them. CDR1 MNHEY and CDR2 SMNVEV come from the germline V gene (reference sequence). The CDR3 here is CASRRRGEQYF. As DNA, the CDR3 is TGTGCCAGCAGGCGCCGAGGAGAGCAGTACTTC.

This clone was seen just once. The gene calls are TRBV30 and TRBJ1-2; D not resolved. The V and J ends lost 1 base and 7 bases respectively, with 13 bases between them. Germline-derived CDR1 and CDR2 are GTSNPN and SVGIG (reference sequence). This CDR3 contains 13 residues. Here the CDR3 reads CAWSARGRGGYTF. Written as DNA, the CDR3 is TGTGCCTGGAGTGCTCGAGGGCGAGGTGGCTACACCTTC.